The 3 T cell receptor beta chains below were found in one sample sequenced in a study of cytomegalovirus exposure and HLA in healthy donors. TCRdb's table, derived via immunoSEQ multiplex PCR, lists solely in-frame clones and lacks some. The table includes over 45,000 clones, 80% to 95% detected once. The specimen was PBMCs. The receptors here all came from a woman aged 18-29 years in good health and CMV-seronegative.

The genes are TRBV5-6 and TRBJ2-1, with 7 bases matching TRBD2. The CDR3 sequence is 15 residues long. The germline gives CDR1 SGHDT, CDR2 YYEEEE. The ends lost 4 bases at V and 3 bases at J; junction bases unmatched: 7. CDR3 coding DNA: TGTGCCAGCAGCACGACTAGCAAGGGCTACAATGAGCAGTTCTTC. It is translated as CASSTTSKGYNEQFF.

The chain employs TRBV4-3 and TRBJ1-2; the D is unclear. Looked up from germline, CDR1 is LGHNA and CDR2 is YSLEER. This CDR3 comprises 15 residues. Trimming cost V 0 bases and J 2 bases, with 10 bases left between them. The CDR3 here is CASSQDTGRNYGYTF. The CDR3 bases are TGCGCCAGCAGCCAAGACACGGGTCGGAACTATGGCTACACCTTC.

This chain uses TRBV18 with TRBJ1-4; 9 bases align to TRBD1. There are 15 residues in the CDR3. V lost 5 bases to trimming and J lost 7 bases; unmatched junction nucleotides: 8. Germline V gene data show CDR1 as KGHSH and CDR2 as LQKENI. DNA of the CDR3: TGTGCCAGCTCATCCCGGGGACAGGGAGGTGAAAAACTGTTTTTT. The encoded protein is CASSSRGQGGEKLFF.